The 25 T cell receptor beta chains reported below all come from one sample, sequenced in a study of CXCR3-negative and CXCR3-positive naive CD8 T cells. Findings and caveats of the study: Higher TRB CDR3 hydrophobicity marked CXCR3-positive naive cells relative to CXCR3-negative naive cells.

The study made its TRB cDNA libraries by 5' RACE, adding UMI labels. TCRdb reworked the 5' RACE reads into one entry per CDR3 protein, no DNA. The sample features under 75,000 distinct CDR3 sequences, with just over 0.7% in its top ten. These TCRs are of unknown antigen specificity. The sequenced sample consisted of naive CXCR3+ CD8+ T cells from blood. Documented subset: CD45RO-CCR7+CD27+CD95- naive CD8+ T cells expressing CXCR3 (TNR3+). The origin of the receptors is a human donor in good health. Some clones in this sample may be carry-over from other donors' samples.

The rearrangement joins TRBV7-2 to TRBJ2-2; checking the TCRdb D call of TRBD1 is not possible without DNA. The CDR3 contains 13 residues. Germline V gives CDR1 SGHTA, CDR2 FQGNSA. This chain's CDR3 is CASSLWGTGELFF. Based on the CDR3 plus reference TRBV7-2 and TRBJ2-2, the full variable domain is GAGVSQSPSNKVTEKGKDVELRCDPISGHTALYWYRQSLGQGLEFLIYFQGNSAPDKSGLPSDRFSAERTGGSVSTLTIQRTQQEDSAVYLCASSLWGTGELFFGEGSRLTVL.

The chain employs TRBV15 and TRBJ1-1; TCRdb's assignment of TRBD1 cannot be checked, as there is no DNA. The germline V gene has CDR1 LNHNV and CDR2 YYDKDF (reference sequence). The CDR3 has 17 residues. This chain's CDR3 is CATSSGTGDTMNTEAFF.

The gene calls are TRBV27 and TRBJ2-1; TCRdb's D gene call, TRBD2, goes unchecked for lack of DNA. CDR3 length equals 16 residues. CDR1 and CDR2 (germline): MNHEY, SMNVEV (reference sequence). This CDR3 is CASTSFGGSSYNEQFF.

J is TRBJ2-2 and V is TRBV10-3; TCRdb gives TRBD1 as the D gene, but with no DNA this cannot be confirmed. CDR1 is ENHRY and CDR2 is SYGVKD in the germline V gene. The CDR3 runs 17 residues. The CDR3 here is CAISETGQAPNTGELFF.

The rearrangement joins TRBV11-3 to TRBJ2-5; lacking DNA, the TRBD1 call made by TCRdb goes unchecked. CDR3 length: 17 amino acids. Germline assignment: CDR1 SGHNT and CDR2 YENEEA. The CDR3 is CASSPHPCGGCQETQYF.

The rearrangement uses TRBV12-3 or TRBV12-4 and TRBJ2-7; the TRBD1 assignment by TCRdb is unverifiable without DNA. The CDR3 has 19 residues. The CDR3 reads CASSLGMTGSPLSSYEQYF.

The J gene is TRBJ1-2, the V gene TRBV9; as DNA is missing, the TRBD1 call by TCRdb cannot be tested. CDR3 length: 15 residues. Germline V gene data show CDR1 as SGDLS and CDR2 as YYNGEE. This CDR3 is CASSARDSLNYGYTF.

This rearrangement joins TRBV29-1 to TRBJ2-1; there is no DNA to check the TCRdb D call of TRBD1. Germline CDR1 SQVTM, CDR2 ANQGSEA. The CDR3 runs 14 residues. The CDR3 reads CSVRTGVPYNEQLF.

This rearrangement joins TRBV7-2 to TRBJ2-5; TCRdb designates TRBD1, a call that cannot be tested without DNA. The CDR3 totals 14 residues. The germline gives CDR1 SGHTA, CDR2 FQGNSA. CDR3 sequence reads: CASSPQAPWETQYF.

The chain combines TRBV20-1 with TRBJ2-7. The CDR3 is made up of 14 amino acids. Germline CDR1 DFQATT, CDR2 SNEGSKA (reference sequence). CDR3 sequence reads: CSARDPQAAYEQYF.

The rearrangement uses TRBV6-2 or TRBV6-3 and TRBJ2-2. CDR3 length equals 15 residues. CDR1 and CDR2 from the germline V gene are MNHEY and SVGEGT. This CDR3 reads CASSYPRLTGWELFF.

The chain recombines TRBV29-1 with TRBJ2-7. Germline V gene sequence: CDR1 SQVTM, CDR2 ANQGSEA. The CDR3 runs 15 residues. CDR3 region: CSVGGQIDSPYEQYF.

This chain uses TRBV27 with TRBJ2-2. CDR1 and CDR2 from the germline V gene are MNHEY and SMNVEV (reference sequence). The CDR3 runs to 14 residues. This CDR3 reads CASSFYSSTGELFF.

The CDR3: CAISESKSEVVETQYF. The rearrangement links TRBV10-3 to TRBJ2-5; checking the TCRdb D call of TRBD2 is not possible without DNA. The CDR3 has 16 amino acids. Per the germline V gene, CDR1 is ENHRY and CDR2 is SYGVKD.

The chain links TRBV2 to TRBJ1-1; the D call of TRBD1 rests on TCRdb alone, since no DNA is present to check it. The V gene's germline CDR1 is SNHLY and CDR2 FYNNEI. The CDR3 runs 15 residues. CDR3 protein: CASSARQGWNTEAFF.

The rearrangement joins TRBV7-9 to TRBJ1-5; TCRdb calls TRBD1, which cannot be checked without DNA. This CDR3 comprises 19 residues. CDR1 is SEHNR, CDR2 FQNEAQ, per germline (reference sequence). CDR3 protein: CASSSSPYVGGHSNQPQHF.

The rearrangement links TRBV6-6 to TRBJ2-2; TCRdb indicates TRBD1, and absent DNA this call remains unverified. Germline V lookup: CDR1 MNHNY, CDR2 SVGAGI (reference sequence). The CDR3 is made up of 14 amino acids. This chain's CDR3 is CASSFETVTGELFF.

This chain links TRBV7-3 with TRBJ1-2; without DNA, the TCRdb call of TRBD1 cannot be checked. CDR3 length: 17 residues. Germline values: CDR1 SGHTA, CDR2 FQGTGA. The CDR3 is CASSANPGRGLFYGYTF.

The rearrangement joins TRBV29-1 to TRBJ2-2; TCRdb lists TRBD1, though no DNA is available to test this call. There are 15 residues in the CDR3. Germline CDR1 and CDR2: SQVTM and ANQGSEA. This chain's CDR3 is CSVEPGQGSTGELFF.

The CDR3 reads CSARLPTGVNVYEQYF. This chain connects TRBV20-1 to TRBJ2-7; the TRBD1 assignment by TCRdb is unverifiable without DNA. The CDR3 length is 16 residues. Per germline, CDR1 DFQATT and CDR2 SNEGSKA (reference sequence).

The chain uses TRBV20-1 and TRBJ2-7; TCRdb selects TRBD2, and the lack of DNA leaves this call unchecked. The germline V gene encodes CDR1 DFQATT and CDR2 SNEGSKA (reference sequence). The CDR3 is made up of 14 amino acids. The CDR3 reads CSASPASGSYEQYF.

The chain recombines TRBV10-3 with TRBJ2-2. From germline, CDR1 is ENHRY and CDR2 SYGVKD. This CDR3 is 17 amino acids long. The CDR3 loop is CAIRALTETLNTGELFF.

The chain uses TRBV7-6 and TRBJ2-5. The germline gives CDR1 SGHVS, CDR2 FNYEAQ. The CDR3 is 12 residues long. CDR3 sequence reads: CASKTYQETQYF.

This chain uses TRBV7-6 with TRBJ2-3. Germline V gene lookup returns CDR1 SGHVS and CDR2 FNYEAQ. This CDR3 has 12 amino acids. The CDR3 sequence is CASSSTVNTQYF.

V gene TRBV5-1 combines with J gene TRBJ2-7; there is no DNA to check the TCRdb D call of TRBD1. CDR1 is SGHRS, CDR2 YFSETQ, per germline. CDR3 length: 18 residues. CDR3 in amino acids: CASSLGLSDRVPTYEQYF.